The TCR beta chain described here comes from a study of T-cell memory formation after mild COVID-19. Background on the study: The study found TCR clusters largely donor specific.

The ends lost 5 bases at V and 3 bases at J; junction bases unmatched: 3. CDR3 size: 14 residues. Germline values: CDR1 LNHNV, CDR2 YYDKDF (reference sequence). Study-level points and caveats: The study found contracting CD4+ clones mainly in CM and EM and contracting CD8+ clones in EMRA. Clones contracting day 15 to 85 were balanced CD4/CD8; later expanders leaned CD4+.

A single record per CDR3 protein comes from TCRdb applying MiXCR to the 5' RACE reads. There are about 560,000 distinct CDR3 sequences in the sample; more than 15% occur only once, and about 11% lies in the top ten. Only one count was recorded for this clonotype. Its antigen is undetermined. Sequencing input: PBMCs or a T cell subset sorted from them (not recorded which). The clonotype was recovered from an adult woman who had mild COVID-19 (a few samples of this study predate the infection). Cell type and time point are not known. The chain combines TRBV15 with TRBJ2-5, with 10 bases fitting TRBD1. The CDR3 is CATSRDRGKETQYF. The CDR3, as DNA: TGTGCCACCAGCCGGGACAGGGGAAAAGAGACCCAGTACTTC. The whole variable domain, filled in from reference TRBV15 and TRBJ2-5, reads DAMVIQNPRYQVTQFGKPVTLSCSQTLNHNVMYWYQQKSSQAPKLLFHYYDKDFNNEADTPDNFQSRRPNTSFCFLDIRSPGLGDTAMYLCATSRDRGKETQYFGPGTRLLVL.